These T cell receptor beta chains were read from a single sample in a study of cytomegalovirus exposure and HLA in healthy donors. Generated by immunoSEQ multiplex PCR, the TCRdb table keeps only in-frame clones and is missing some. The data contain around 190,000 clones, roughly four fifths of them singletons. Sequencing was carried out using PBMCs. The receptors here all came from a man aged 30-40 years in good health and CMV-seronegative. Both conserved end residues are part of each CDR3. Each record gives: V gene, clone size, J gene, D gene, CDR3 DNA, CDR3 protein. The D gene is left open where the match is weak. Clone size is shown for a subset of rows, as once, few, many or a class of expanded clone.

v_call: TRBV6-5; clone_size: once; j_call: TRBJ1-1; d_call: .; cdr3_nt: TGTGCCAGCAGACGTACAATAAACACTGAAGCTTTCTTT; cdr3_aa: CASRRTINTEAFF
v_call: TRBV5-1; clone_size: few; j_call: TRBJ2-7; d_call: TRBD1; cdr3_nt: TGCGCCAGCAGCTGGACAGGGGATATTTACGAGCAGTACTTC; cdr3_aa: CASSWTGDIYEQYF
v_call: TRBV5-1; clone_size: .; j_call: TRBJ2-3; d_call: TRBD2; cdr3_nt: TGCGCCAGCAGCTTGGAATTGGCGGGAGGAAAAGTCGATACGCAGTATTTT; cdr3_aa: CASSLELAGGKVDTQYF
v_call: TRBV11-2; clone_size: .; j_call: TRBJ1-1; d_call: .; cdr3_nt: TGTGCCAGCAGCTCACGGACTGTAGTGACTGAAGCTTTCTTT; cdr3_aa: CASSSRTVVTEAFF
v_call: TRBV5-1; clone_size: once; j_call: TRBJ2-7; d_call: .; cdr3_nt: TGCGCCAGCAGCCTAAGAATACAGGGCCCCTCCTACGAGCAGTACTTC; cdr3_aa: CASSLRIQGPSYEQYF
v_call: TRBV7-2; clone_size: .; j_call: TRBJ2-3; d_call: TRBD2; cdr3_nt: TGTGCCAGCAGCGCGGAATCTAGCGGGAGGGTCTCAGATACGCAGTATTTT; cdr3_aa: CASSAESSGRVSDTQYF
v_call: TRBV29-1; clone_size: once; j_call: TRBJ2-2; d_call: .; cdr3_nt: TGCAGCGTTGAAGATTCTCAGGGTCCCGGGGAGCTGTTTTTT; cdr3_aa: CSVEDSQGPGELFF
v_call: TRBV5-1; clone_size: .; j_call: TRBJ2-7; d_call: .; cdr3_nt: TGCGCCAGCAGCTTGGAAGGCGGGACGAGCTCCTACGAGCAGTACTTC; cdr3_aa: CASSLEGGTSSYEQYF
v_call: TRBV11-2; clone_size: .; j_call: TRBJ1-2; d_call: TRBD1; cdr3_nt: TGTGCCAGCAGCTCACTAGGGGGCGCATGGGGCTACACCTTC; cdr3_aa: CASSSLGGAWGYTF
v_call: TRBV19; clone_size: .; j_call: TRBJ1-4; d_call: .; cdr3_nt: TGTGCCAGTAGTAATAACAGGATAATTGAAAAACTGTTTTTT; cdr3_aa: CASSNNRIIEKLFF
v_call: TRBV27; clone_size: .; j_call: TRBJ2-5; d_call: .; cdr3_nt: TGTGCCAGCAGCCCCCTCCAGGGCAGTAAGGGACTGACCCAGTACTTC; cdr3_aa: CASSPLQGSKGLTQYF
v_call: TRBV18; clone_size: .; j_call: TRBJ2-3; d_call: TRBD1; cdr3_nt: TGTGCCAGCTCAAGGACAGGGTTGGATACGCAGTATTTT; cdr3_aa: CASSRTGLDTQYF
v_call: TRBV29-1; clone_size: .; j_call: TRBJ2-7; d_call: .; cdr3_nt: TGCAGCGTTGAAGATAAAGGCGGCGAGCAGTACTTC; cdr3_aa: CSVEDKGGEQYF
v_call: TRBV7-3; clone_size: .; j_call: TRBJ2-1; d_call: .; cdr3_nt: TGTGCCAGCAGCCCTCGGGTCGGGGCCTACAATGAGCAGTTCTTC; cdr3_aa: CASSPRVGAYNEQFF
v_call: TRBV27; clone_size: .; j_call: TRBJ2-2; d_call: TRBD1; cdr3_nt: TGTGCCAGCAGTTTATTAGGGGGCGGCGGGGAGCTGTTTTTT; cdr3_aa: CASSLLGGGGELFF
v_call: TRBV4-1; clone_size: .; j_call: TRBJ2-7; d_call: TRBD1; cdr3_nt: TGCGCCAGCAGCCCACCACAGGGGTACGAGCAGTACTTC; cdr3_aa: CASSPPQGYEQYF
v_call: TRBV28; clone_size: .; j_call: TRBJ1-5; d_call: TRBD1; cdr3_nt: TGTGCCAGCAGTCCTTCAGGGGGCTTCAATCAGCCCCAGCATTTT; cdr3_aa: CASSPSGGFNQPQHF
v_call: TRBV9; clone_size: once; j_call: TRBJ1-3; d_call: .; cdr3_nt: TGTGCCAGCAGCGTAGACACCTCTGGAAACACCATATATTTT; cdr3_aa: CASSVDTSGNTIYF
v_call: TRBV15; clone_size: .; j_call: TRBJ2-1; d_call: .; cdr3_nt: TGTGCCACCAGCAGGGGGAGTACCTACAATGAGCAGTTCTTC; cdr3_aa: CATSRGSTYNEQFF
v_call: TRBV18; clone_size: .; j_call: TRBJ2-5; d_call: TRBD2; cdr3_nt: TGTGCCAGCTCACCACCGGGACTAGCGGGAAAAGAGACCCAGTACTTC; cdr3_aa: CASSPPGLAGKETQYF
v_call: TRBV13; clone_size: few; j_call: TRBJ2-7; d_call: TRBD1; cdr3_nt: TGTGCCAGCAGCTTGGGCCAGGGGGCGCTTAAGTACGAGCAGTACTTC; cdr3_aa: CASSLGQGALKYEQYF
v_call: TRBV5-6; clone_size: many; j_call: TRBJ2-7; d_call: .; cdr3_nt: TGTGCCAGCAACCCCCCGCGGGGCAGGGCATCGGGAGAGCAGTACTTC; cdr3_aa: CASNPPRGRASGEQYF
v_call: TRBV28; clone_size: .; j_call: TRBJ2-7; d_call: .; cdr3_nt: TGTGCCAGCAGTTTTTTCTACCCGACCTACGAGCAGTACTTC; cdr3_aa: CASSFFYPTYEQYF
v_call: TRBV27; clone_size: .; j_call: TRBJ2-7; d_call: TRBD2; cdr3_nt: TGTGCCAGCAGCCTTAAAGGGACTAGCGGGAGCTCCTACGAGCAGTACTTC; cdr3_aa: CASSLKGTSGSSYEQYF
v_call: TRBV19; clone_size: .; j_call: TRBJ2-3; d_call: TRBD2; cdr3_nt: TGTGCCAGTAGGGGATTTAGCGGGAAAGTCACAGATACGCAGTATTTT; cdr3_aa: CASRGFSGKVTDTQYF
v_call: TRBV20-1; clone_size: .; j_call: TRBJ2-5; d_call: .; cdr3_nt: TGCAGTGCAGGGGTTGGAGAGACCCAGTACTTC; cdr3_aa: CSAGVGETQYF
v_call: TRBV25-1; clone_size: .; j_call: TRBJ2-2; d_call: TRBD1; cdr3_nt: TGTGCCAGCAGCAGGACAGGGCCTACCGGGGAGCTGTTTTTT; cdr3_aa: CASSRTGPTGELFF
v_call: TRBV7-3; clone_size: few; j_call: TRBJ2-2; d_call: TRBD2; cdr3_nt: TGTGCCAGCAGCTTAAGGGCTAGCGGGAGCGCCGGGGAGCTGTTTTTT; cdr3_aa: CASSLRASGSAGELFF
v_call: TRBV5-1; clone_size: .; j_call: TRBJ2-1; d_call: TRBD2; cdr3_nt: TGCGCCAGCAGCTTGTTATCCGGGAGGGCCCCCTACAATGAGCAGTTCTTC; cdr3_aa: CASSLLSGRAPYNEQFF
v_call: TRBV9; clone_size: .; j_call: TRBJ2-1; d_call: TRBD2; cdr3_nt: TGTGCCAGCAGTTGGACTAGCGGTGAGATCTACAATGAGCAGTTCTTC; cdr3_aa: CASSWTSGEIYNEQFF
v_call: TRBV2; clone_size: .; j_call: TRBJ2-7; d_call: .; cdr3_nt: TGTGCCAGCAGTGAAGCCGGACGGGAAGGGCAGTACTTC; cdr3_aa: CASSEAGREGQYF
v_call: TRBV6-4; clone_size: .; j_call: TRBJ2-1; d_call: TRBD2; cdr3_nt: TGTGCCAGCAGCGACGGGACTAGCGGGGACAATGAGCAGTTCTTC; cdr3_aa: CASSDGTSGDNEQFF
v_call: TRBV6-6; clone_size: .; j_call: TRBJ1-1; d_call: TRBD1; cdr3_nt: TGTGCCAGCAGTTCTTCCGGGACAGGGGGCGCGGATGAAGCTTTCTTT; cdr3_aa: CASSSSGTGGADEAFF
v_call: TRBV6-4; clone_size: .; j_call: TRBJ2-3; d_call: .; cdr3_nt: TGTGCCAGCAGTCACACCATAGCGGAGGCATCACACACAGATACGCAGTATTTT; cdr3_aa: CASSHTIAEASHTDTQYF
v_call: TRBV28; clone_size: .; j_call: TRBJ2-7; d_call: TRBD1; cdr3_nt: TGTGCCAGTGGGACAGGGGGCTTGGTGGACTACGAGCAGTACTTC; cdr3_aa: CASGTGGLVDYEQYF
v_call: TRBV2; clone_size: .; j_call: TRBJ2-2; d_call: .; cdr3_nt: TGTGCCAGCAGGAAGGACTTTACTAACACCGGGGAGCTGTTTTTT; cdr3_aa: CASRKDFTNTGELFF
v_call: TRBV7-9; clone_size: .; j_call: TRBJ1-1; d_call: TRBD1; cdr3_nt: TGTGCCAGCAGCCCGGAGGCCAGGGACAGGGGGCGTTGGACTGAAGCTTTCTTT; cdr3_aa: CASSPEARDRGRWTEAFF
v_call: TRBV5-1; clone_size: .; j_call: TRBJ2-7; d_call: TRBD2; cdr3_nt: TGCGCCAGCAGCTTGGCCGGCGATTCGGCCGGCGGGACTAGCGGTTACGAGCAGTACTTC; cdr3_aa: CASSLAGDSAGGTSGYEQYF
v_call: TRBV6-5; clone_size: .; j_call: TRBJ2-1; d_call: .; cdr3_nt: TGTGCCAGCAGCCCGCCAAGCGTCAATGAGCAGTTCTTC; cdr3_aa: CASSPPSVNEQFF
v_call: TRBV25-1; clone_size: once; j_call: TRBJ2-7; d_call: .; cdr3_nt: TGTGCCAGCAGTGAATTAGCAAGTTCCTACGAGCAGTACTTC; cdr3_aa: CASSELASSYEQYF
v_call: TRBV4-1; clone_size: .; j_call: TRBJ2-7; d_call: TRBD2; cdr3_nt: TGCGCCAGCAGCCGCGAACTAGCGAGGAGCTCCTACGAGCAGTACTTC; cdr3_aa: CASSRELARSSYEQYF
v_call: TRBV12-5; clone_size: .; j_call: TRBJ2-1; d_call: TRBD2; cdr3_nt: TGTGCTAGTGGTTTGGACACTAGCGGGAGCCTTTACAATGAGCAGTTCTTC; cdr3_aa: CASGLDTSGSLYNEQFF
v_call: TRBV7-9; clone_size: few; j_call: TRBJ2-5; d_call: TRBD1; cdr3_nt: TGTGCCAGCAGCTTAGCGGGACAGGGTATGAAGGAGACCCAGTACTTC; cdr3_aa: CASSLAGQGMKETQYF
v_call: TRBV28; clone_size: .; j_call: TRBJ1-3; d_call: .; cdr3_nt: TGTGCCAGCAGTGGAGGGGCTGGAAACACCATATATTTT; cdr3_aa: CASSGGAGNTIYF
v_call: TRBV9; clone_size: .; j_call: TRBJ2-7; d_call: .; cdr3_nt: TGTGCCAGCAGCGTAGGTGACAGATCCTACGAGCAGTACTTC; cdr3_aa: CASSVGDRSYEQYF
v_call: TRBV6-1; clone_size: once; j_call: TRBJ1-1; d_call: .; cdr3_nt: TGTGCCAGCAGATTATCAGGGTTCACTGAAGCTTTCTTT; cdr3_aa: CASRLSGFTEAFF
v_call: TRBV5-1; clone_size: .; j_call: TRBJ2-3; d_call: .; cdr3_nt: TGCGCCAGCAGCTCAAACTTAGAGGTTGGAGATACGCAGTATTTT; cdr3_aa: CASSSNLEVGDTQYF
v_call: TRBV5-6; clone_size: .; j_call: TRBJ1-1; d_call: TRBD1; cdr3_nt: TGTGCCAGCAGCTTGGGCAGGGGGCTCACTGAAGCTTTCTTT; cdr3_aa: CASSLGRGLTEAFF